The rows below give T cell receptor beta chains drawn from one sample of a study of cytomegalovirus exposure and HLA in healthy donors. Only in-frame clones appear in the TCRdb table, and some are missing; sequencing was by immunoSEQ multiplex PCR. The sample comprises about 260,000 clones, approximately 70% of which are singletons, and approximately 2.1% rests with the top ten. The source material was PBMCs. These receptors all stem from a female donor in good health and CMV-seronegative. Each CDR3 is given with its conserved first and last residue. D genes are given only for firm matches. Size tells how often a clone was seen (once, few, many) or the class of an expanded clone, and some rows leave it out.

CDR3 | DNA | J | D | V | size
CASSLTGSEAFF | TGTGCCAGCAGTCTCACAGGGTCTGAAGCTTTCTTT | TRBJ1-1 | NA | TRBV27 | few
CASSIRSGRGDTQYF | TGTGCCAGTAGTATAAGGAGCGGTAGAGGTGATACGCAGTATTTT | TRBJ2-3 | NA | TRBV19 | NA
CASGRRETSGSKKTQYF | TGTGCCAGCGGTCGGAGGGAGACTAGCGGGAGCAAGAAGACCCAGTACTTC | TRBJ2-5 | TRBD2 | TRBV28 | NA
CASSVEGGDTQYF | TGTGCCAGCAGCGTAGAAGGGGGAGATACGCAGTATTTT | TRBJ2-3 | NA | TRBV9 | once
CASSLRDRVTDTQYF | TGTGCCAGCAGTTTGCGGGACAGGGTTACAGATACGCAGTATTTT | TRBJ2-3 | TRBD1 | TRBV6-4 | NA
CASSEAPGRRGFYNEQFF | TGTGCCAGCAGTGAAGCGCCAGGGAGGAGGGGATTCTACAATGAGCAGTTCTTC | TRBJ2-1 | NA | TRBV6-1 | once
CATLRGGEQFF | TGTGCCACCCTCCGAGGCGGGGAGCAGTTCTTC | TRBJ2-1 | NA | TRBV25-1 | few
CASSPHGGSGIGTDTQYF | TGTGCCAGCAGCCCCCACGGGGGTAGCGGGATAGGTACAGATACGCAGTATTTT | TRBJ2-3 | TRBD2 | TRBV9 | NA
CASSQSGSRAGTDTQYF | TGCGCCAGCAGCCAAAGCGGGAGCCGAGCTGGCACAGATACGCAGTATTTT | TRBJ2-3 | TRBD2 | TRBV4-1 | NA
CASSSSRGVYEQYF | TGTGCCAGCAGTTCGTCCAGGGGGGTCTACGAGCAGTACTTC | TRBJ2-7 | NA | TRBV6-6 | NA
CASSPSSDHTQYF | TGTGCCAGCTCACCGTCTAGCGACCATACGCAGTATTTT | TRBJ2-3 | NA | TRBV18 | NA
CASSLSGVLVGQPQHF | TGTGCCAGCAGTTTATCGGGCGTTTTGGTTGGTCAGCCCCAGCATTTT | TRBJ1-5 | NA | TRBV27 | NA
CASSYQDNPYEQYF | TGTGCCAGCAGTTACCAGGACAACCCCTACGAGCAGTACTTC | TRBJ2-7 | NA | TRBV6-6 | NA
CASSVTAANIQYF | TGTGCCAGCAGCGTGACTGCGGCAAACATTCAGTACTTC | TRBJ2-4 | NA | TRBV11-3 | NA
CASSDRGFSGVSYNEQFF | TGTGCCAGCAGTGACCGGGGCTTTAGCGGGGTATCCTACAATGAGCAGTTCTTC | TRBJ2-1 | TRBD2 | TRBV6-4 | NA
CASSIGEQPQHF | TGTGCCAGTAGTATAGGGGAGCAGCCCCAGCATTTT | TRBJ1-5 | NA | TRBV19 | NA
CSASPTDTQYF | TGCAGTGCTAGCCCTACAGATACGCAGTATTTT | TRBJ2-3 | NA | TRBV20-1 | NA
CASSLDRGQGTF | TGTGCCAGCAGCTTGGACAGGGGCCAGGGCACCTTC | TRBJ1-2 | TRBD1 | TRBV5-6 | NA
CASSSFVPTQYF | TGTGCCAGCAGTTCCTTTGTCCCTACCCAGTACTTC | TRBJ2-5 | NA | TRBV28 | few
CASSPRTGRVNTEAFF | TGTGCCAGCAGCCCTCGGACAGGGCGGGTGAACACTGAAGCTTTCTTT | TRBJ1-1 | NA | TRBV21-1 | NA
CASSIQGYGYTF | TGTGCCAGCAGTATACAGGGATATGGCTACACCTTC | TRBJ1-2 | NA | TRBV25-1 | few
CASRGQGASYEQYF | TGTGCCAGCAGGGGACAGGGGGCAAGCTACGAGCAGTACTTC | TRBJ2-7 | TRBD1 | TRBV25-1 | NA
CATSRGGAADTQYF | TGTGCCACCAGCAGAGGAGGAGCGGCAGATACGCAGTATTTT | TRBJ2-3 | NA | TRBV15 | NA
CASAGWGYGYTF | TGTGCCAGCGCGGGGTGGGGCTATGGCTACACCTTC | TRBJ1-2 | NA | TRBV6-1 | NA
CASSPGPGGYGYTF | TGTGCCAGCAGTCCCGGTCCGGGGGGCTATGGCTACACCTTC | TRBJ1-2 | NA | TRBV6-4 | NA
CASSLFPGGNQPQHF | TGTGCCAGCAGTTTATTCCCCGGAGGCAATCAGCCCCAGCATTTT | TRBJ1-5 | NA | TRBV28 | NA
CASTSSDRNEQYF | TGTGCCAGCACCTCCTCGGACAGGAACGAGCAGTACTTC | TRBJ2-7 | TRBD1 | TRBV7-6 | NA
CASSRDSLTDTQYF | TGTGCCAGCAGCCGGGACTCACTCACAGATACGCAGTATTTT | TRBJ2-3 | NA | TRBV7-8 | NA
CASSYSNGDSYEQYF | TGTGCCAGCAGTTACAGCAACGGGGACTCCTACGAGCAGTACTTC | TRBJ2-7 | NA | TRBV6-5 | NA
CASSPLDEQYF | TGTGCCAGCAGCCCCCTCGACGAGCAGTACTTC | TRBJ2-7 | NA | TRBV2 | few
CASSPPTGRNTGELFF | TGTGCCAGCTCACCACCTACGGGGAGGAACACCGGGGAGCTGTTTTTT | TRBJ2-2 | NA | TRBV18 | NA
CASSEALASGHEQYF | TGTGCCAGCAGTGAAGCATTGGCTAGCGGCCACGAGCAGTACTTC | TRBJ2-7 | TRBD2 | TRBV6-1 | NA
CASSPRVGEQFF | TGCGCCAGCAGCCCCAGGGTTGGTGAGCAGTTCTTC | TRBJ2-1 | NA | TRBV4-1 | NA
CASSAGLAGYEQFF | TGTGCCAGCAGCGCGGGACTAGCGGGATATGAGCAGTTCTTC | TRBJ2-1 | TRBD2 | TRBV6-1 | NA
CASSLGQTDTQYF | TGCGCCAGCAGCTTGGGGCAGACAGATACGCAGTATTTT | TRBJ2-3 | NA | TRBV5-1 | few
CASSSTGGSYEQYF | TGTGCCAGCAGTTCCACAGGGGGCAGCTACGAGCAGTACTTC | TRBJ2-7 | TRBD1 | TRBV27 | NA
CASSLVHGGSSVYQETQYF | TGCGCCAGCAGCTTGGTTCACGGAGGCAGTTCTGTGTACCAAGAGACCCAGTACTTC | TRBJ2-5 | NA | TRBV5-1 | once
CASSAMLAEDTDTQYF | TGTGCCAGCAGCGCCATGCTAGCGGAGGACACAGATACGCAGTATTTT | TRBJ2-3 | TRBD2 | TRBV5-6 | NA
CASSEFKAFF | TGTGCCAGCAGTGAATTTAAAGCTTTCTTT | TRBJ1-1 | NA | TRBV6-1 | NA
CASSLQGSGETQYF | TGCGCCAGCAGCTTACAGGGGAGTGGAGAGACCCAGTACTTC | TRBJ2-5 | TRBD1 | TRBV5-1 | NA
CSSSRRGGGFPGNTIYF | TGTTCCAGCAGCCGTCGAGGGGGGGGTTTTCCTGGAAACACCATATATTTT | TRBJ1-3 | NA | TRBV7-9 | NA
CASDSQRGTYEQYF | TGTGCCAGCGACTCCCAGAGGGGGACCTACGAGCAGTACTTC | TRBJ2-7 | NA | TRBV6-6 | NA
CASSVMGSLSDTQYF | TGTGCCAGCAGTGTCATGGGGAGTTTGTCAGATACGCAGTATTTT | TRBJ2-3 | NA | TRBV6-4 | NA
CASSVGLAGVTEQFF | TGTGCCAGCAGCGTAGGCCTAGCGGGAGTAACTGAGCAGTTCTTC | TRBJ2-1 | TRBD2 | TRBV9 | NA
CASSSSWSGSWETQYF | TGTGCCAGCAGTTCCTCATGGAGCGGGAGTTGGGAGACCCAGTACTTC | TRBJ2-5 | TRBD2 | TRBV6-5 | NA